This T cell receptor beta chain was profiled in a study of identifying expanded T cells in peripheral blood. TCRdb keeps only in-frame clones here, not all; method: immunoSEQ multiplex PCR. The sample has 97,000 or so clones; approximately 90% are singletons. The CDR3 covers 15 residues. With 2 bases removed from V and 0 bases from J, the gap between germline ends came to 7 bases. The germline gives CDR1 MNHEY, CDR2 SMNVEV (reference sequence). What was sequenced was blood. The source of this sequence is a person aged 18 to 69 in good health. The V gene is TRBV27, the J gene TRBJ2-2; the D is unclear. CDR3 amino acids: CASSLRKPNTGELFF. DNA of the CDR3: TGTGCCAGCAGTTTACGGAAACCGAACACCGGGGAGCTGTTTTTT.